This is a list of T cell receptor beta chains from one sample in a study of blood T cell repertoires in COVID-19. The data were produced by immunoSEQ multiplex PCR, yet TCRdb's version contains in-frame clones alone and is incomplete. The table includes approximately 220,000 clones, less than 90% detected once. The sequencing input was PBMCs or T cells enriched from blood (not recorded which). All receptors come from a woman in her thirties or forties who had recovered from COVID-19. Each CDR3 is given with its conserved first and last residue. Each record gives: clone size, J gene, D gene, V gene, CDR3 protein, CDR3 DNA. D genes are given only for firm matches. A row's size may be missing; if present it is once, few, many or a size class.

>few|TRBJ2-5|.|TRBV19
CASTMGGTQYF
TGTGCCAGTACCATGGGGGGGACCCAGTACTTC
>once|TRBJ1-3|TRBD1|TRBV30
CAWSAETGAGNTIYF
TGTGCCTGGAGCGCCGAGACAGGGGCCGGAAACACCATATATTTT
>once|TRBJ2-7|.|TRBV27
CASSYGVSYEQYF
TGTGCCAGCAGTTACGGGGTAAGCTACGAGCAGTACTTC
>many|TRBJ2-2|TRBD1|TRBV7-2
CASSFNWDSPLFF
TGTGCCAGCAGCTTTAACTGGGACAGCCCGCTGTTTTTT
>.|TRBJ2-5|.|TRBV5-8
CASTKISRRAGETQYF
TGTGCCAGCACCAAGATTAGCAGGAGGGCCGGGGAGACCCAGTACTTC
>.|TRBJ1-2|TRBD1|TRBV6-2/TRBV6-3
CASSSPRQGNYGYTF
TGTGCCAGCAGTTCCCCGAGACAGGGAAACTATGGCTACACCTTC
>.|TRBJ2-1|TRBD1|TRBV7-9
CASSLDSRGPTGYNEQFF
TGTGCCAGCAGCTTAGACTCCAGGGGGCCTACGGGGTACAATGAGCAGTTCTTC
>.|TRBJ2-3|TRBD2|TRBV7-3
CASSATSGGEDTQYF
TGTGCCAGCAGCGCCACTTCGGGAGGGGAAGATACGCAGTATTTT
>.|TRBJ2-3|TRBD2|TRBV7-2
CASSQRTSGRSDTQYF
TGTGCCAGCAGCCAACGGACTAGCGGGAGGTCAGATACGCAGTATTTT
>.|TRBJ2-1|TRBD1|TRBV5-1
CASSTGVTGTYNEQFF
TGCGCCAGCAGCACAGGGGTAACCGGTACCTACAATGAGCAGTTCTTC
>.|TRBJ1-5|.|TRBV2
CASRDGQFNQPQHF
TGTGCCAGCAGGGATGGACAGTTCAATCAGCCCCAGCATTTT
>.|TRBJ1-1|.|TRBV7-6
CASSPDSNTEAFF
TGTGCCAGCAGCCCAGACAGCAACACTGAAGCTTTCTTT
>.|TRBJ1-1|.|TRBV6-2/TRBV6-3
CASSPPGFRPAEAFF
TGTGCCAGCAGTCCCCCCGGCTTTAGGCCAGCGGAAGCTTTCTTT
>.|TRBJ1-1|.|TRBV19
CASSIGEGITEAFF
TGTGCCAGTAGTATTGGGGAGGGTATCACTGAAGCTTTCTTT
>.|TRBJ2-7|TRBD1|TRBV28
CASTSGGYEQYF
TGTGCCAGCACATCAGGGGGTTACGAGCAGTACTTC
>.|TRBJ2-5|.|TRBV20-1
CSASPDKGLQETQYF
TGCAGTGCTAGTCCTGACAAGGGGTTACAAGAGACCCAGTACTTC
>.|TRBJ2-1|TRBD2|TRBV25-1
CASSDYGLAGVGNEQFF
TGTGCCAGCAGTGATTACGGACTAGCGGGAGTTGGCAATGAGCAGTTCTTC
>.|TRBJ2-7|TRBD2|TRBV20-1
CSPGLSYEQYF
TGCAGTCCGGGACTATCCTACGAGCAGTACTTC
>few|TRBJ1-2|.|TRBV3-1/TRBV3-2
CASSQVQTNYGYTF
TGTGCCAGCAGCCAAGTACAAACTAACTATGGCTACACCTTC
>.|TRBJ2-1|TRBD2|TRBV7-2
CASSLGPSGRYPQFF
TGTGCCAGCAGCTTAGGTCCTAGCGGGAGGTATCCGCAGTTCTTC
>.|TRBJ2-1|TRBD2|TRBV7-9
CASSLATSGLYNEQFF
TGTGCCAGCAGCTTAGCTACTAGCGGGTTATACAATGAGCAGTTCTTC
>.|TRBJ1-1|TRBD1|TRBV11-2
CASSLVRTGVLTEAFF
TGTGCCAGCAGCTTAGTTAGGACAGGGGTACTCACTGAAGCTTTCTTT
>few|TRBJ1-6|.|TRBV15
CATSRDRQDNGSPLHF
TGTGCCACCAGCAGAGATCGACAGGATAATGGTTCACCCCTCCACTTT
>.|TRBJ1-1|TRBD1|TRBV10-3
CAISAGTGGPEAFF
TGTGCCATCAGCGCCGGGACAGGGGGCCCTGAAGCTTTCTTT
>.|TRBJ2-3|.|TRBV19
CASSISRVAADTQYF
TGTGCCAGTAGTATTTCGCGTGTCGCCGCAGATACGCAGTATTTT
>.|TRBJ2-1|TRBD2|TRBV10-3
CAISARTSGVSYNEQFF
TGTGCCATCAGTGCCCGGACTAGCGGGGTCTCCTACAATGAGCAGTTCTTC
>.|TRBJ2-1|.|TRBV11-2
CASSFVSWEQFF
TGTGCCAGCAGCTTCGTAAGCTGGGAGCAGTTCTTC
>.|TRBJ2-5|.|TRBV9
CASSVIAETQYF
TGTGCCAGCAGCGTAATTGCGGAGACCCAGTACTTC
>.|TRBJ1-5|.|TRBV12-3/TRBV12-4
CASSLTGNQPQHF
TGTGCCAGCAGTTTAACGGGGAATCAGCCCCAGCATTTT
>.|TRBJ1-5|.|TRBV29-1
CSVITSAGSNQPQHF
TGCAGCGTTATAACTTCAGCGGGCAGCAATCAGCCCCAGCATTTT
>.|TRBJ2-3|TRBD2|TRBV6-4
CASSMTLSSGAPDTQYF
TGTGCCAGCAGTATGACTTTATCTAGCGGGGCCCCAGATACGCAGTATTTT
>.|TRBJ2-1|.|TRBV2
CASLGASYNEQFF
TGTGCCAGCTTGGGGGCATCCTACAATGAACAGTTCTTC
>.|TRBJ2-3|.|TRBV10-1
CASSGGITDTQYF
TGCGCCAGCAGTGGAGGGATAACAGATACGCAGTATTTT
>.|TRBJ1-2|TRBD1|TRBV27
CASTFTREGGDGYTF
TGTGCCAGCACCTTTACCCGGGAAGGGGGCGATGGCTACACCTTC
>few|TRBJ2-1|TRBD2|TRBV11-3
CASSLGRGGGSHNEQFF
TGTGCCAGCAGCTTAGGTAGGGGCGGGGGTAGCCACAATGAGCAGTTCTTC
>few|TRBJ2-1|TRBD1|TRBV10-3
CATRTGQGAMNEQFF
TGTGCCACGCGGACGGGACAGGGGGCGATGAATGAGCAGTTCTTC
>.|TRBJ1-1|TRBD1|TRBV7-9
CASTDSDYRGRWDTEAFF
TGTGCCAGCACGGACTCTGACTACAGGGGGCGCTGGGACACTGAAGCTTTCTTT
>.|TRBJ1-5|.|TRBV29-1
CSVVFGGTDQPQHF
TGCAGCGTTGTTTTTGGGGGGACGGATCAGCCCCAGCATTTT
>few|TRBJ1-2|TRBD1|TRBV5-6
CASSPTGGGYGYTF
TGTGCCAGCAGCCCGACAGGGGGCGGCTATGGCTACACCTTC
>.|TRBJ1-1|TRBD1|TRBV19
CASIPAGGGENTEAFF
TGTGCCAGTATTCCCGCAGGGGGCGGCGAGAACACTGAAGCTTTCTTT
>.|TRBJ1-4|.|TRBV9
CASSETGLNEKLFF
TGTGCCAGCAGCGAAACAGGGTTGAATGAAAAACTGTTTTTT
>.|TRBJ2-1|.|TRBV9
CASSVGTTGNEQFF
TGTGCCAGCAGCGTAGGTACCACCGGCAATGAGCAGTTCTTC
>.|TRBJ2-1|.|TRBV7-9
CASSLKSGLGAYNEQFF
TGTGCCAGCAGCTTAAAATCCGGGCTAGGGGCCTACAATGAGCAGTTCTTC
>.|TRBJ2-3|TRBD2|TRBV10-3
CAISAGTSGPADTQYF
TGTGCCATCAGTGCCGGGACTAGCGGGCCAGCAGATACGCAGTATTTT
>.|TRBJ2-2|.|TRBV2
CASIWAGGDTGELFF
TGTGCCAGCATATGGGCCGGGGGAGACACCGGGGAGCTGTTTTTT
>.|TRBJ2-1|TRBD2|TRBV24-1
CATSDRGTSGRENYNEQFF
TGTGCCACCAGTGACCGGGGGACTAGCGGGAGGGAAAACTACAATGAGCAGTTCTTC
>.|TRBJ1-5|.|TRBV7-2
CASSLVWRGQYSNQPQHF
TGTGCCAGCAGCTTAGTGTGGCGGGGCCAGTATAGCAATCAGCCCCAGCATTTT